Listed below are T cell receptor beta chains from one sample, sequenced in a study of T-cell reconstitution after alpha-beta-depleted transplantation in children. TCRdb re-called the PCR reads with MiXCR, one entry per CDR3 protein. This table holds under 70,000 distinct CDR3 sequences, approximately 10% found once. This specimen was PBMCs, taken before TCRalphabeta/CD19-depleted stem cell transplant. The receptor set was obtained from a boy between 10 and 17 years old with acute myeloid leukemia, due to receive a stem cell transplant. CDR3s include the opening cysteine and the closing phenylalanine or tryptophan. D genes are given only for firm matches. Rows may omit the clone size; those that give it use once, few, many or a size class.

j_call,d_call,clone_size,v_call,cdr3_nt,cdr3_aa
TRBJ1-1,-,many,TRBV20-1,TGCAGTGCTAGTAATGTGTTACACACTGAAGCTTTCTTT,CSASNVLHTEAFF
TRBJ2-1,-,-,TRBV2,TGTGCCTGCAGTCATATTGCTGGCGTACCCAATCGATCGTACAATGAGCAGTTCTTC,CACSHIAGVPNRSYNEQFF
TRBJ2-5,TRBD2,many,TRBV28,TGTGCCAGCACCCTACGAGGCCCGGGGGGGACCCAGTACTTC,CASTLRGPGGTQYF
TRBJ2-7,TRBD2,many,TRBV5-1,TGCGCCAGCAGCCAGACTAGCGGGGTCTCCTACGAGCAGTACTTC,CASSQTSGVSYEQYF
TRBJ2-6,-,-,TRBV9,TGTGCCAGCAGCGTAGGACCAGGTCGAACGACTTCTGGGGCCAACGTCCTGACTTTC,CASSVGPGRTTSGANVLTF
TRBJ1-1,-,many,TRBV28,TGTGCCAGCCATTCATTCACAGAAGCTTTCTTT,CASHSFTEAFF
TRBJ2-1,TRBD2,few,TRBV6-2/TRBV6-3,TGTGCCAGCAGGGAACTAGCGGGGGGCAATGAGCAGTTCTTC,CASRELAGGNEQFF
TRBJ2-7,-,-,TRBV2,TGTGCCAGCAGTACTAGCCGGAGCGGCGAGCAGTACTTC,CASSTSRSGEQYF
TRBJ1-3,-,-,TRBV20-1,TGCAGTGCTAGTGGAGGGCTGACTGGAAACACCATATATTTT,CSASGGLTGNTIYF
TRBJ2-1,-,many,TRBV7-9,TGTGCCAGCAGCCACGGGGCGGGGAGCTCCTACAATGAGCAGTTCTTC,CASSHGAGSSYNEQFF
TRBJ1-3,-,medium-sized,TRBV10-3,TGTGCCATCAGTGAATCGGGGACTGGAAACACCATATATTTT,CAISESGTGNTIYF
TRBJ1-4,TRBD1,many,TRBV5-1,TGCGCCAGCAGCTCAACTCCCGGGACAGGCGGGGAAAAACTGTTTTTT,CASSSTPGTGGEKLFF
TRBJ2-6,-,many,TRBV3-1,TGTGCCAGCAGCCATGTGACTCAGGGGGGAGCCAACGTCCTGACTTTC,CASSHVTQGGANVLTF
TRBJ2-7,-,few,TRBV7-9,TGTGCCAGCAGCTCATACACATACTACGAGCAGTACTTC,CASSSYTYYEQYF
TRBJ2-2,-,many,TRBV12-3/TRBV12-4,TGTGCCAGCAGTCCAGGGGCGGGGCCCACCGGGGAGCTGTTTTTT,CASSPGAGPTGELFF
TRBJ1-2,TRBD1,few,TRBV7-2,TGTGCCAGCAGCCCATCCGGGACAGGGGGCGGCTACACCTTC,CASSPSGTGGGYTF
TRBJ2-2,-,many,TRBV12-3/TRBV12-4,TGTGCCAGCAGTTTAGGGCCGAGGGCCGGGGAGCTGTTTTTT,CASSLGPRAGELFF
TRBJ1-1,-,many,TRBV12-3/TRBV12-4,TGTGCCAGCAGACAAGGAGGGAACACTGAAGCTTTCTTT,CASRQGGNTEAFF
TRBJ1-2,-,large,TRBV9,TGTGCCAGCAGCGTAGGGGGGGACTATGGCTACACCTTC,CASSVGGDYGYTF
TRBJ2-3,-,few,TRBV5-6,TGTGCCAGCAGCTTGGTACAGGGAAAGAATACGCAGTATTTT,CASSLVQGKNTQYF
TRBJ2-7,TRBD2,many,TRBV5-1,TGCGCCAGCAGCTTAGGGGGGACTAGCGGGGTCTACGAGCAGTACTTC,CASSLGGTSGVYEQYF
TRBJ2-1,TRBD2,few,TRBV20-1,TGCAGTGCTAGGGGGGGGCTAGCGGGAGGGCCGTTTGAGCAGTTCTTC,CSARGGLAGGPFEQFF
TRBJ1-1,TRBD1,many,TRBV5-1,TGCGCCAGCTCCCGAGGGACAGCCAACCCTGAAGCTTTCTTT,CASSRGTANPEAFF
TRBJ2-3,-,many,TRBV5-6,TGTGCCAGCAGCTACTCGGACCCTGTCACAGATACGCAGTATTTT,CASSYSDPVTDTQYF
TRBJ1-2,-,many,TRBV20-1,TGCAGTGCTAAGAGGGCTAACTATGGCTACACCTTC,CSAKRANYGYTF
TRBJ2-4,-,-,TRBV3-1,TGTGCCTGCTGCCAAGGGGGGGCCAGGGGGCTAGCCAAAAACATTCAGTACTTC,CACCQGGARGLAKNIQYF
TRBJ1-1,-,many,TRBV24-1,TGTGCCACCAGTGAACGGTATAGGGCAATACCCAACACTGAAGCTTTCTTT,CATSERYRAIPNTEAFF
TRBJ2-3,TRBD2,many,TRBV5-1,TGCGCCAGCAGCTCCTCCGGGAGGGGGGGCACAGATACGCAGTATTTT,CASSSSGRGGTDTQYF
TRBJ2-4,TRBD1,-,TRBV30,TGTGCCTGGGGACAGGGGGCGCGAACCAAAAACATTCAGTACTTC,CAWGQGARTKNIQYF
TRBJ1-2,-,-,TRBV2,TGTGCCAGCACATGGTCTAACTATGGCTACACCTTC,CASTWSNYGYTF
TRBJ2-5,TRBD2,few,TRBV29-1,TGCAGCGTTGCCCGGGGGGGAGAGACCCAGTACTTC,CSVARGGETQYF
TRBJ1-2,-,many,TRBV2,TGTGCCAGCAAGAAAGGCTATGGCTACACCTTC,CASKKGYGYTF
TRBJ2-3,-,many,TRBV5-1,TGCGCCAGCAGCTTGGCCGGCGATGGACTTCGCACAGATACGCAGTATTTT,CASSLAGDGLRTDTQYF
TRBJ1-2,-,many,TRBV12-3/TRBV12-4,TGTGCCAGCAGTTTCCAGGGCACCCCCTATGGCTACACCTTC,CASSFQGTPYGYTF
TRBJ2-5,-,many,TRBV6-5,TGTGCCAGCAGTTACCCCACTCCGCACCAAGAGACCCAGTACTTC,CASSYPTPHQETQYF
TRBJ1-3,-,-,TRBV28,TGTGCCAGCAGTTCCCCGAACTCTGGAAACACCATATATTTT,CASSSPNSGNTIYF
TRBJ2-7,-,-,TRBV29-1,TGCAGCGTTGTATTCCCGGGGGAGCAGTACTTC,CSVVFPGEQYF
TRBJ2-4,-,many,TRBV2,TGTGCCAGCAGTGAGACGGGGGGCAAAGCCAAAAACATTCAGTACTTC,CASSETGGKAKNIQYF
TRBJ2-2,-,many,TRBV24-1,TGTGCCACCAGTGATTTCGGACACCGGAGGACCAATGCCGTCACCGGGGAGCTGTTTTTT,CATSDFGHRRTNAVTGELFF
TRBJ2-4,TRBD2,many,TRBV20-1,TGCAGTGCTCACCTAGATCAACTAGCGGGAGAGACATTAGCCAAAAACATTCAGTACTTC,CSAHLDQLAGETLAKNIQYF
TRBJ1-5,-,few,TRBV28,TGTGCCAGCAGTTTTTCATCGTTAAAGCAGCCCCAGCATTTT,CASSFSSLKQPQHF
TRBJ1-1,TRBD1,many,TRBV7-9,TGTGCCAGCAGCTTAGGGACAGGTATGAACACTGAAGCTTTCTTT,CASSLGTGMNTEAFF
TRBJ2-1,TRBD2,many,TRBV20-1,TGCAGTGCTCCCGGCCCTGTAGCGGGATCCTACAATGAGCAGTTCTTC,CSAPGPVAGSYNEQFF
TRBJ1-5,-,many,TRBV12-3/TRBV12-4,TGTGCCAGCAGCGCGGGGGGGGGCTTGAATCAGCCCCAGCATTTT,CASSAGGGLNQPQHF